This entry describes one TCR beta chain. Its cognate antigen is unknown. This sample stems from a study of regulatory T cells in long-lasting Graves disease. Study-wide points: Among the persistent patients, 2,500 to 3,500 public clonotypes were shared, more than the 850 to 1,000 shared among new patients.

This CDR3 contains 17 residues. CDR1 and CDR2 from the germline V gene are KGHSH and LQKENI. The V and J ends lost 3 bases and 4 bases, in that order; junction bases with no gene match: 6. TCRdb itself ran the reads through MiXCR, one entry per CDR3 protein. This table has several hundred distinct CDR3 sequences, 65% to 90% appearing once. Isolated PBMC RNA provided the starting material for the TCR library. The collection involved drawing 7.5 to 9.5 milliliters of peripheral blood into EDTA tubes. J is TRBJ2-3 and V is TRBV18; 14 nucleotides align to TRBD2. The material was peripheral blood mononuclear cells (PBMCs), obtained with antithyroid drug treatment, in newly diagnosed or persistent Graves disease (not recorded which). The TCR sequence derives from a man aged 18 to 30 with Graves disease. The CDR3 protein is CASSPGLAGVGPDTQYF. CDR3 nucleotide sequence: TGTGCCAGCTCACCGGGACTAGCGGGAGTTGGCCCAGATACGCAGTATTTT.